Below, 31 T cell receptor beta chains from the same sample are listed, as sequenced in a study of T cells expressing NK-cell markers. TCRdb re-called the 5' RACE reads and gives one entry per CDR3 protein, without DNA. This table holds roughly 390,000 distinct CDR3 sequences. The specimen was blood T cells: a sorted CD56 or NKG2C T cell subset, CD4+ or CD8+ T cells, or bulk PBMC T cells (not recorded which). The origin of the receptors is a man between 18 and 69 years old in good health.

The chain is built from TRBV20-1 and TRBJ2-3; the TRBD2 assignment by TCRdb is unverifiable without DNA. The V gene's germline CDR1 is DFQATT and CDR2 SNEGSKA (reference sequence). This CDR3 has 19 residues. The CDR3 protein is CSARDRGSWASGKTDTQYF.

CDR3 amino acids: CASSLIPLPYEQYF. The chain employs TRBV11-2 and TRBJ2-7; the D gene TCRdb calls, TRBD2, cannot be checked with no DNA. The CDR3 consists of 14 residues. Per germline, CDR1 SGHAT and CDR2 FQNNGV.

The chain uses TRBV11-2 and TRBJ2-7; lacking DNA, the TRBD1 call made by TCRdb goes unchecked. This CDR3 has 13 amino acids. Germline CDR1 and CDR2: SGHAT and FQNNGV. CDR3 amino acids: CASSSGQTYEQYF.

The chain joins TRBV12-3 or TRBV12-4 to TRBJ2-7; TCRdb names TRBD1, which stays unverified in the absence of DNA. The CDR3 contains 15 residues. The CDR3 sequence: CASGRRGAGRYEQYF.

The chain employs TRBV2 and TRBJ2-2; lacking DNA, the TRBD1 call made by TCRdb goes unchecked. The CDR3 covers 14 residues. Germline V gives CDR1 SNHLY, CDR2 FYNNEI. The CDR3 region is CASSGQGAGGELFF.

This chain joins TRBV18 and TRBJ2-7. The CDR3 loop spans 14 amino acids. Germline V CDR1 and CDR2: KGHSH, LQKENI. The CDR3 protein is CASSPGLTGYEQYF.

CDR3 loop: CATRRRDRGHGELFF. The gene calls are TRBV12-3 or TRBV12-4 and TRBJ2-2; absent DNA, TCRdb's TRBD1 call cannot be checked. The CDR3 runs to 15 residues.

The chain is built from TRBV9 and TRBJ2-1. The CDR3 sequence is 12 residues long. Germline V gene data show CDR1 as SGDLS and CDR2 as YYNGEE. CDR3 sequence: CASSVNRGEQFF.

This CDR3 is CASSFAQGYEQYF. This chain links TRBV7-8 with TRBJ2-7; TCRdb selects TRBD1, and the lack of DNA leaves this call unchecked. This CDR3 region has 13 residues. CDR1 and CDR2 (germline): SGHVS, FQNEAQ.

The rearrangement joins TRBV7-8 to TRBJ1-6; TCRdb lists TRBD1, though no DNA is available to test this call. Germline V gene lookup returns CDR1 SGHVS and CDR2 FQNEAQ. The CDR3 is 15 residues long. The CDR3 here is CASSLEVGGFSPLHF.

This chain connects TRBV29-1 to TRBJ1-1; TCRdb indicates TRBD1, and absent DNA this call remains unverified. Germline CDR1 SQVTM, CDR2 ANQGSEA. The CDR3 has 13 residues. The CDR3 loop reads CSVEQGRNAEAFF.

This chain connects TRBV20-1 to TRBJ2-7; lacking DNA, the TRBD1 call made by TCRdb goes unchecked. Germline lookup yields CDR1 DFQATT and CDR2 SNEGSKA (reference sequence). The CDR3 consists of 15 residues. CDR3 sequence: CSARDGAGAYYEQYF.

V and J are TRBV7-2 and TRBJ1-3; TCRdb selects TRBD1, and the lack of DNA leaves this call unchecked. The CDR3 is 16 residues long. In germline, CDR1 is SGHTA, CDR2 FQGNSA. CDR3 in amino acids: CASSPYGTDSGNTIYF. The whole variable domain, filled in from reference TRBV7-2 and TRBJ1-3, reads GAGVSQSPSNKVTEKGKDVELRCDPISGHTALYWYRQSLGQGLEFLIYFQGNSAPDKSGLPSDRFSAERTGGSVSTLTIQRTQQEDSAVYLCASSPYGTDSGNTIYFGEGSWLTVV.

The chain couples TRBV7-2 to TRBJ1-6; the TCRdb D gene call, TRBD1, has no DNA to confirm it. CDR1 is SGHTA, CDR2 FQGNSA, per germline. The CDR3 length is 17 residues. Here the CDR3 reads CASSFTGSQNRNSPLHF.

Here the CDR3 reads CASSPVGQGSMHEQYF. V is TRBV5-6 and J is TRBJ2-7; TCRdb returns TRBD1, unconfirmable since there is no DNA. This CDR3 contains 16 residues. Germline V gene lookup returns CDR1 SGHDT and CDR2 YYEEEE.

The chain uses TRBV7-2 and TRBJ2-1; lacking DNA, the TRBD1 call made by TCRdb goes unchecked. This CDR3 is 14 amino acids long. The germline V gene has CDR1 SGHTA and CDR2 FQGNSA. CDR3 loop: CASSASGGVNEQFF.

The chain joins TRBV5-6 to TRBJ2-1. CDR3 size: 14 residues. Germline V gives CDR1 SGHDT, CDR2 YYEEEE. Here the CDR3 reads CASSWRSTYNEQFF.

V usage is TRBV7-8 and J usage is TRBJ1-2; TCRdb indicates TRBD1, and absent DNA this call remains unverified. Germline V CDR1 and CDR2: SGHVS, FQNEAQ. This CDR3 has 15 residues. CDR3: CASSSLTGMDYGYTF.

V is TRBV20-1 and J is TRBJ1-1; the TCRdb D gene call, TRBD1, has no DNA to confirm it. CDR3 length: 16 residues. Germline loops: CDR1 DFQATT, CDR2 SNEGSKA (reference sequence). The CDR3 loop reads CSARSPGTGPNTEAFF.

This sequence joins TRBV19 and TRBJ2-7; TCRdb's D call, TRBD1, is unchecked because there is no DNA. This CDR3 comprises 17 residues. Germline V gives CDR1 LNHDA, CDR2 SQIVND (reference sequence). CDR3 amino acids: CASSPSTTWGKTYEQYF.

This chain uses TRBV4-1 with TRBJ2-2; the D call of TRBD2 rests on TCRdb alone, since no DNA is present to check it. The germline CDR1 and CDR2 sequences are MGHRA and YSYEKL. CDR3 length equals 18 residues. CDR3 residues: CASSQEAGGGARTGELFF.

The rearrangement links TRBV12-3 or TRBV12-4 to TRBJ2-7. The CDR3 covers 13 residues. CDR3: CASSLATKYEQYF.

The rearrangement uses TRBV20-1 and TRBJ2-7; no DNA is available, so the TRBD2 call from TCRdb remains unchecked. Germline V gene lookup returns CDR1 DFQATT and CDR2 SNEGSKA (reference sequence). CDR3 length equals 14 residues. CDR3 residues: CSAGYNLEGYEQYF.

CDR3: CASSEAAGPQETQYF. V usage is TRBV2 and J usage is TRBJ2-5; TCRdb lists TRBD2, though no DNA is available to test this call. Germline assignment: CDR1 SNHLY and CDR2 FYNNEI. CDR3 length: 15 amino acids.

The V and J genes are TRBV11-3 and TRBJ2-3; as DNA is missing, the TRBD2 call by TCRdb cannot be tested. Germline-derived CDR1 and CDR2 are SGHNT and YENEEA. The CDR3 runs to 15 residues. The chain's CDR3 is CASSQTSGNTDTQYF.

This chain joins TRBV7-9 and TRBJ2-2; absent DNA, TCRdb's TRBD1 call cannot be checked. Germline lookup yields CDR1 SEHNR and CDR2 FQNEAQ (reference sequence). This CDR3 contains 18 residues. This CDR3 is CASSTNIQGRLGTGELFF. The full variable domain, completed using reference TRBV7-9 and TRBJ2-2, is DTGVSQNPRHKITKRGQNVTFRCDPISEHNRLYWYRQTLGQGPEFLTYFQNEAQLEKSRLLSDRFSAERPKGSFSTLEIQRTEQGDSAMYLCASSTNIQGRLGTGELFFGEGSRLTVL.

The genes are TRBV11-2 and TRBJ1-1; no DNA is available, so the TRBD1 call from TCRdb remains unchecked. The CDR3 sequence is 15 residues long. Germline V gene data show CDR1 as SGHAT and CDR2 as FQNNGV. The CDR3 sequence: CASSQWTGKGTEAFF. The full variable domain, rest sourced from reference TRBV11-2 and TRBJ1-1, is EAGVAQSPRYKIIEKRQSVAFWCNPISGHATLYWYQQILGQGPKLLIQFQNNGVVDDSQLPKDRFSAERLKGVDSTLKIQPAKLEDSAVYLCASSQWTGKGTEAFFGQGTRLTVV.

The chain combines TRBV6-2 or TRBV6-3 with TRBJ2-2; checking the TCRdb D call of TRBD1 is not possible without DNA. This CDR3 region has 14 residues. From germline, CDR1 is MNHEY and CDR2 SVGEGT. The CDR3 loop is CAGGRQGRTGELFF.

V gene TRBV12-3 or TRBV12-4 combines with J gene TRBJ1-2. The CDR3 loop spans 16 amino acids. CDR3 region: CASRRDDGVRNYGYTF.

V gene TRBV3-1 combines with J gene TRBJ1-1; TCRdb names TRBD1, which stays unverified in the absence of DNA. Germline V gene sequence: CDR1 LGHDT, CDR2 YNNKEL (reference sequence). The CDR3 is 14 residues long. This CDR3 reads CASRSTDRGTEAFF.

V and J are TRBV12-3 or TRBV12-4 and TRBJ2-2; TCRdb's D gene call, TRBD2, goes unchecked for lack of DNA. CDR3 length: 16 amino acids. The CDR3 reads CASSIQALAITGELFF.